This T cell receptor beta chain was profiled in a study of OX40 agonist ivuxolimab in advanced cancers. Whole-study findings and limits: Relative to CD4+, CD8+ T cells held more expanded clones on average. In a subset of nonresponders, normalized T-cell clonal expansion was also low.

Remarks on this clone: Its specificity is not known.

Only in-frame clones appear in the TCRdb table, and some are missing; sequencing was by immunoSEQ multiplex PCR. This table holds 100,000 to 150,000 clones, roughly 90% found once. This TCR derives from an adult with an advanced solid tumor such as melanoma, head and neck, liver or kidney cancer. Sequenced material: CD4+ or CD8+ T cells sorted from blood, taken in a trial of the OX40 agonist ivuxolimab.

This chain's CDR3 is CASSERLAGVGEQYF. CDR3 DNA sequence: TGTGCCAGCAGTGAACGTCTAGCGGGAGTCGGCGAGCAGTACTTC. The chain couples TRBV2 to TRBJ2-7; the match to TRBD2 covers 10 bases. The V and J ends lost 2 bases and 6 bases, in that order; junction bases with no gene match: 7. Germline lookup yields CDR1 SNHLY and CDR2 FYNNEI. The CDR3 is 15 residues long.